This T cell receptor (beta chain) was recovered during a study of Graves' ophthalmopathy and Graves' hyperthyroidism. Researchers took RNA transcripts and amplified TCR beta CDR3 regions from them. First-round RT-PCR relied on HTBI primers, and a second-round multiplex PCR came next. TCRdb itself ran the multiplex PCR reads through MiXCR, one entry per CDR3 protein. Of more than 1,000,000 distinct CDR3 sequences listed, 35% to 40% were seen once; the top ten hold approximately 10%. CDR1 is LNHDA, CDR2 SQIVND, per germline (reference sequence). The J segment lost 4 bases and the V segment lost 7 bases, leaving 11 bases of the junction unmatched. The CDR3 is 17 residues long. Overall study findings and caveats: Blood also held most thyroid clonotypes expanded above 0.001 frequency.

Comments on this clonotype: No antigen is known for it.

This receptor was taken from an adult man with Graves' hyperthyroidism. The sequenced material came from peripheral blood or thyroid tissue (not recorded which). The genes are TRBV19 and TRBJ2-2; 11 bases are shared with TRBD1. CDR3 protein: CASKEGGQGAPTGELFF. The CDR3 bases are TGTGCCAGTAAGGAGGGCGGACAGGGGGCCCCCACCGGGGAGCTGTTTTTT.